A selection of T cell receptor beta chains follows, all from one sample in a study of blood T cell repertoires in COVID-19. TCRdb's table, derived via immunoSEQ multiplex PCR, lists solely in-frame clones and lacks some. The sample consists of fewer than 110,000 clones, about 90% of them appearing once. Specimen: peripheral blood. All receptors come from an older woman with acute or convalescent COVID-19. The CDR3 runs from the conserved cysteine through the conserved F or W. Fields, in order: clone size, J gene, V gene, CDR3 length, D gene, CDR3 DNA, CDR3 protein. D genes are given only for firm matches. Clone size is shown for a subset of rows, as once, few, many or a class of expanded clone.

-,TRBJ2-5,TRBV24-1,17,TRBD2,TGTGCCACCAGTGATGGGGGGTCTAGCGGGTTCCAAGAGACCCAGTACTTC,CATSDGGSSGFQETQYF
few,TRBJ1-4,TRBV28,14,-,TGTGCCAGCAGTCAGGACCCACAGGATGAAAAACTGTTTTTT,CASSQDPQDEKLFF
-,TRBJ1-6,TRBV19,15,-,TGTGCCAGTAGTATGTATGGGACGGGGAGGTCACCCCTCCACTTT,CASSMYGTGRSPLHF
-,TRBJ1-3,TRBV6-5,13,-,TGTGCCAGCTTCCAACTCTCTGGAAACACCATATATTTT,CASFQLSGNTIYF
-,TRBJ1-2,TRBV3-1/TRBV3-2,14,-,TGTGCCAGCAGCCAAGCGGCCGAGAGACTTGGCTACACCTTC,CASSQAAERLGYTF
-,TRBJ1-2,TRBV20-1,14,-,TGCAGTGCTAGTCTTGCAGGTATGAACTATGGCTACACCTTC,CSASLAGMNYGYTF
-,TRBJ1-1,TRBV27,14,-,TGTGCCAGCAGTTTGAGGGGGGGCGTGGGTGAAGCTTTCTTT,CASSLRGGVGEAFF
-,TRBJ2-5,TRBV5-8,15,TRBD2,TGTGCCAGCAGCTTGGGGACTAGCAGCCAAGAGACCCAGTACTTC,CASSLGTSSQETQYF
-,TRBJ2-2,TRBV9,14,TRBD2,TGTGCCAGCAGCGTAACTTCCGCGGGAGGTGAGCTGTTTTTT,CASSVTSAGGELFF
-,TRBJ2-1,TRBV4-2,16,TRBD2,TGTGCCAGCAGCGAAACTAGCGGGAGTACCTACAATGAGCAGTTCTTC,CASSETSGSTYNEQFF
-,TRBJ1-6,TRBV28,13,-,TGTGCCAGCAGTTCGGTCAGGTATTCACCCCTCCACTTT,CASSSVRYSPLHF
-,TRBJ2-7,TRBV5-4,13,-,TGTGCCAGCAGCCATACTAGTTCCTACGAGCAGTACTTC,CASSHTSSYEQYF
once,TRBJ2-5,TRBV29-1,14,-,TGCAGCGTGCTAGGCGGGGCAGGCAGGGAGACCCAGTACTTC,CSVLGGAGRETQYF
-,TRBJ2-2,TRBV27,14,-,TGTGCCAGCAGTTTCGGCAGGGGTACCGGGGAGCTGTTTTTT,CASSFGRGTGELFF
-,TRBJ1-2,TRBV14,13,-,TGTGCCAGCAGCCAGCGGGACTCTCGTGGCTACACCTTC,CASSQRDSRGYTF
-,TRBJ1-5,TRBV28,17,TRBD1,TGTGCCAGCAGTTTTCTCCCGCAGGGGGGAAGCAATCAGCCCCAGCATTTT,CASSFLPQGGSNQPQHF
-,TRBJ2-5,TRBV25-1,15,TRBD2,TGTGCCAGCAGCCCGATCGGGCGGGAGCAAGAGACCCAGTACTTC,CASSPIGREQETQYF
-,TRBJ1-3,TRBV6-5,15,TRBD1,TGTGCCAGCAGTTCCGGGACAGGGGGCCTGAACACCATATATTTT,CASSSGTGGLNTIYF
-,TRBJ2-5,TRBV6-5,14,TRBD2,TGTGCCAGCACTAGCGGGAGGTACCAAGAGACCCAGTACTTC,CASTSGRYQETQYF
once,TRBJ2-1,TRBV6-2/TRBV6-3,16,TRBD2,TGTGCCAGCAGTTACTCTGGGACTACCTTCAGGAATGAGCAGTTCTTC,CASSYSGTTFRNEQFF
-,TRBJ1-1,TRBV6-5,13,-,TGTGCCAGCATCCAACAGGGGAACACTGAAGCTTTCTTT,CASIQQGNTEAFF
few,TRBJ2-3,TRBV7-7,15,TRBD2,TGTGCTAGCAGCCCTAGCGGGAGTGCTGCAGATACGCAGTATTTT,CASSPSGSAADTQYF
-,TRBJ2-3,TRBV15,14,-,TGTGCCACCAGCAGAGGACAGGGCACAGATACGCAGTATTTT,CATSRGQGTDTQYF
few,TRBJ1-4,TRBV12-3/TRBV12-4,13,-,TGTGCCAGCAGCCACCGGAGGGTCGAAAAACTGTTTTTT,CASSHRRVEKLFF
-,TRBJ1-1,TRBV12-3/TRBV12-4,11,-,TGTGCCAGCAGTTCAGTGTATGAAGCTTTCTTT,CASSSVYEAFF
-,TRBJ1-5,TRBV11-2,13,-,TGTGCCAGCAGCTTTGAGGGTAATCAGCCCCAGCATTTT,CASSFEGNQPQHF
-,TRBJ2-7,TRBV6-2/TRBV6-3,17,TRBD2,TGTGCCAGCAGTTACTCGACGGTGCTAGCGGGTGACTACGAGCAGTACTTC,CASSYSTVLAGDYEQYF
-,TRBJ2-1,TRBV25-1,13,TRBD2,TGTGCCAGCAGGGGACTAGCGGGCGCGGGACAGTTCTTC,CASRGLAGAGQFF
-,TRBJ1-1,TRBV29-1,14,-,TGCAGCGTTGACCTGGGCCAGGTGAACACTGAAGCTTTCTTT,CSVDLGQVNTEAFF
-,TRBJ1-2,TRBV19,13,TRBD1,TGTGCCAGTAGACAGGGGTTAAGCTATGGCTACACCTTC,CASRQGLSYGYTF
-,TRBJ1-5,TRBV21-1,17,-,TGTGCCAGCAGCAAAGAGGGCAGGGTTAGAAGCAATCAGCCCCAGCATTTT,CASSKEGRVRSNQPQHF
once,TRBJ1-4,TRBV9,14,-,TGTGCCAGCAGCGCCGACAGGCTTCGTGAAAAACTGTTTTTT,CASSADRLREKLFF
-,TRBJ1-5,TRBV27,15,-,TGTGCCAGCAGTCGGGGGACCGGCGGCAATCAGCCCCAGCATTTT,CASSRGTGGNQPQHF
-,TRBJ1-4,TRBV9,14,-,TGTGCCAGCAGCGTAGGGGGGCCTAATGAAAAACTGTTTTTT,CASSVGGPNEKLFF
-,TRBJ1-5,TRBV7-9,15,-,TGTGCCAGCAGCTCGGGACTGAATAGCAATCAGCCCCAGCATTTT,CASSSGLNSNQPQHF
-,TRBJ2-3,TRBV30,14,TRBD2,TGTGCCTGGAGTGTCGCCAGCGGGAGAGATACGCAGTATTTT,CAWSVASGRDTQYF
-,TRBJ1-4,TRBV15,15,-,TGTGCCACCAGCAGGGAAGCCCTGGGGAGTGAAAAACTGTTTTTT,CATSREALGSEKLFF
-,TRBJ2-1,TRBV7-3,17,TRBD2,TGTGCCAGCAGCTTAACTAGCGGGAGGGGGGGCCTCAATGAGCAGTTCTTC,CASSLTSGRGGLNEQFF
-,TRBJ2-5,TRBV12-5,12,-,TGTGCTAGTGGTTCCCCGGGGGAGACCCAGTACTTC,CASGSPGETQYF
-,TRBJ1-2,TRBV28,13,-,TGTGCCAGCAGTTTATTACGGGGTAACGGCTACACCTTC,CASSLLRGNGYTF
few,TRBJ1-1,TRBV5-1,12,-,TGCGCCAGCAGCTTGACGGGGACTGAAGCTTTCTTT,CASSLTGTEAFF
-,TRBJ1-4,TRBV2,15,-,TGTGCCAGCAGTGGAACAGGGATCGCTAATGAAAAACTGTTTTTT,CASSGTGIANEKLFF
once,TRBJ1-1,TRBV25-1,15,-,TGTGCCAGCAGGACCTACAGGGATACGAACACTGAAGCTTTCTTT,CASRTYRDTNTEAFF
-,TRBJ1-3,TRBV6-5,14,-,TGTGCCAGCAGACAGACGGATCCTGGAAACACCATATATTTT,CASRQTDPGNTIYF
-,TRBJ2-3,TRBV6-6,11,-,TGTGCCAGCAGGGGAGCTATTACGCAGTATTTT,CASRGAITQYF
-,TRBJ2-2,TRBV11-2,14,-,TGTGCCAGCAGCTGGAGAGGGAACACCGGGGAGCTGTTTTTT,CASSWRGNTGELFF
-,TRBJ2-1,TRBV3-1/TRBV3-2,15,TRBD2,TGTGCCAGCAGGCGTTCTAGCGGGAGGTCGGGTGAGCAGTTCTTC,CASRRSSGRSGEQFF
-,TRBJ2-3,TRBV6-6,15,TRBD2,TGTGCCAGCAGGCCCGTCGGGGGGGGGATAGATACGCAGTATTTT,CASRPVGGGIDTQYF
-,TRBJ2-1,TRBV25-1,11,-,TGTGCCAGCGCACTCTACAATGAGCAGTTCTTC,CASALYNEQFF